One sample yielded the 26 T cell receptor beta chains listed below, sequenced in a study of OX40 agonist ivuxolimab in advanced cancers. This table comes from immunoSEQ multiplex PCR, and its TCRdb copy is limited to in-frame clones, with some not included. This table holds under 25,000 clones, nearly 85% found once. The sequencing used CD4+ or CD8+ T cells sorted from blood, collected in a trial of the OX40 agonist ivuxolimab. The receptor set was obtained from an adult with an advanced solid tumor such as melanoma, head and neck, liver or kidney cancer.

The CDR3 DNA sequence: TGTGCCAGCAGTTTATCGGGAGGGGCCTGGAATGAGCAGTTCTTC. Residues: CASSLSGGAWNEQFF. The rearrangement links TRBV27 to TRBJ2-1; TRBD2 agrees at 7 bases. The CDR3 is 15 amino acids. J lost 7 bases, V lost 0 bases, and 6 bases had no gene match. Germline lookup yields CDR1 MNHEY and CDR2 SMNVEV (reference sequence).

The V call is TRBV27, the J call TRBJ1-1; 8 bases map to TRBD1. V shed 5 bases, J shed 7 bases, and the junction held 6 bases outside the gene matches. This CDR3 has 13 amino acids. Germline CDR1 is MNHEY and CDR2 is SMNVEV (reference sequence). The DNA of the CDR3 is TGTGCCAGCAGTCCTGGGACAGGATTTGAAGCTTTCTTT. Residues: CASSPGTGFEAFF.

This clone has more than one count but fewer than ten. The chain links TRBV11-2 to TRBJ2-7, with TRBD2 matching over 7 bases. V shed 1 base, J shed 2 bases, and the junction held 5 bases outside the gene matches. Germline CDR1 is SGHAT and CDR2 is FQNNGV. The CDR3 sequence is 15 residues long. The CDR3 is CASSLVLAAPYEQYF. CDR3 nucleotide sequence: TGTGCCAGCAGCTTAGTGCTAGCGGCCCCCTACGAGCAGTACTTC. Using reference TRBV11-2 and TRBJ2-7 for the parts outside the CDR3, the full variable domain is EAGVAQSPRYKIIEKRQSVAFWCNPISGHATLYWYQQILGQGPKLLIQFQNNGVVDDSQLPKDRFSAERLKGVDSTLKIQPAKLEDSAVYLCASSLVLAAPYEQYFGPGTRLTVT.

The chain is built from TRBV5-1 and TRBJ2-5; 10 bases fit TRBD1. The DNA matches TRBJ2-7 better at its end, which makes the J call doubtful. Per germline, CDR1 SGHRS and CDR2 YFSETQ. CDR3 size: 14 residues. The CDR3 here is CASSLGTGGYEQYF. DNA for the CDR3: TGCGCCAGCAGCTTGGGGACAGGGGGCTACGAGCAGTACTTC.

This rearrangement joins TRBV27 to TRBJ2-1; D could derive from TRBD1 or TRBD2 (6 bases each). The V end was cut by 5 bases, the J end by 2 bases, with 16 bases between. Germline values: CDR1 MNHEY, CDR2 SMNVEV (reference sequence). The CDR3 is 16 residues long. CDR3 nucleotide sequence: TGTGCCAGCAGTCCCTCAAGGGGGAGGCCCTACAATGAGCAGTTCTTC. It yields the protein CASSPSRGRPYNEQFF.

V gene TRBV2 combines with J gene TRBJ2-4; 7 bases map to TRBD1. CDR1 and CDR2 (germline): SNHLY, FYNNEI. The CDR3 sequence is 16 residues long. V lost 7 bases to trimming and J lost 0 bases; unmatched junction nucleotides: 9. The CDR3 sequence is CASNSQGQVAKNIQYF. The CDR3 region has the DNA TGTGCCAGCAATTCACAGGGGCAGGTAGCCAAAAACATTCAGTACTTC.

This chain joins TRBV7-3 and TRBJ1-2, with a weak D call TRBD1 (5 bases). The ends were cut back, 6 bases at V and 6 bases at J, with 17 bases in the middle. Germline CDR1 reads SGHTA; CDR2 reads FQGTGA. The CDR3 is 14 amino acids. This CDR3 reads CASSTGTRANGYTF. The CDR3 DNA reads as TGTGCCAGCAGTACCGGGACCCGAGCTAATGGCTACACCTTC.

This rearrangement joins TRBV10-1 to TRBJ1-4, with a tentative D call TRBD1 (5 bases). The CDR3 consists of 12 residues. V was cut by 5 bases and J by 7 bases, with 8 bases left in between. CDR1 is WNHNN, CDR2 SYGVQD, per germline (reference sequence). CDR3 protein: CASSPGSEKLFF. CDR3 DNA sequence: TGCGCCAGCAGTCCAGGGTCTGAAAAACTGTTTTTT.

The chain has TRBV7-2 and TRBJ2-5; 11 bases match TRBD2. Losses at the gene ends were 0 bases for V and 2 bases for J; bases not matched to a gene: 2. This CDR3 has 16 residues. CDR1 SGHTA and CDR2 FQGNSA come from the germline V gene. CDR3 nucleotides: TGTGCCAGCAGCTTAGCTCCTAGCGGGGGGCAAGAGACCCAGTACTTC. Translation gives CASSLAPSGGQETQYF. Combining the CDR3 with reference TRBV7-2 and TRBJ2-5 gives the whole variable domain GAGVSQSPSNKVTEKGKDVELRCDPISGHTALYWYRQSLGQGLEFLIYFQGNSAPDKSGLPSDRFSAERTGGSVSTLTIQRTQQEDSAVYLCASSLAPSGGQETQYFGPGTRLLVL.

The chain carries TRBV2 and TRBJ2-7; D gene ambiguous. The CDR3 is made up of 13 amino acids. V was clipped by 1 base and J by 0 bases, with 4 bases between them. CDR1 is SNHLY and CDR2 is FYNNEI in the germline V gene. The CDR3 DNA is TGTGCCAGCAGTGAAGTTAGCTCCTACGAGCAGTACTTC. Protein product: CASSEVSSYEQYF.

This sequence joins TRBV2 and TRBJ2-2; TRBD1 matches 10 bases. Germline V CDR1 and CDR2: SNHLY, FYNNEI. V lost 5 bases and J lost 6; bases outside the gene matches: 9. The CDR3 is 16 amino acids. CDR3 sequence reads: CASSYRDRGISGELFF. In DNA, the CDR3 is TGTGCCAGCAGTTACCGGGACAGGGGAATATCCGGGGAGCTGTTTTTT.

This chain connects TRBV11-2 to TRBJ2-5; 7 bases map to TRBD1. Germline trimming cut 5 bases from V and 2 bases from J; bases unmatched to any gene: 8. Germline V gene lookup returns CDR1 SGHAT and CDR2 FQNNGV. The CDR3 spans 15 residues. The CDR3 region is CASSQGDRTQETQYF. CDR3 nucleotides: TGTGCCAGCAGCCAGGGGGACCGGACACAAGAGACCCAGTACTTC.

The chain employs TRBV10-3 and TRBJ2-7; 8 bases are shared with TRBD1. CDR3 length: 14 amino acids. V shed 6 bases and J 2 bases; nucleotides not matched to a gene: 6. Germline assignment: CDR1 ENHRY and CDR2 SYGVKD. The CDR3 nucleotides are TGTGCCATCAGGGGGACAGGAACCACCTACGAGCAGTACTTC. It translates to CAIRGTGTTYEQYF.

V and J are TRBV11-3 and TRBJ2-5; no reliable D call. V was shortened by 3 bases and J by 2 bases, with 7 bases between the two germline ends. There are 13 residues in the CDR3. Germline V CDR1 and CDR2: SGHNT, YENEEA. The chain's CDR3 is CASSLDKQETQYF. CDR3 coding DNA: TGTGCCAGCAGCTTGGATAAGCAAGAGACCCAGTACTTC.

The DNA of the CDR3 is TGTGCCAGCAGCCCTCCGAGTATAGAGGCTGAAGCTTTCTTT. This translates into CASSPPSIEAEAFF. The chain links TRBV11-1 to TRBJ1-1; D gene uncertain. Trimming shortened V by 5 bases and J by 6 bases, and 16 bases separated the two germline ends. This CDR3 comprises 14 residues. CDR1 is SGHAT and CDR2 is FQDESV in the germline V gene (reference sequence).

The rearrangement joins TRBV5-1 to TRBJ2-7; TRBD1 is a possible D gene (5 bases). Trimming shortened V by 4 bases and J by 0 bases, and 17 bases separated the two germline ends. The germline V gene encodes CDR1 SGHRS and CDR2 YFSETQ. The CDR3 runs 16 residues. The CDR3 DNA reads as TGCGCCAGCAGCCCGGTGGGCCAGGGCAGCTCCTACGAGCAGTACTTC. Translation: CASSPVGQGSSYEQYF.

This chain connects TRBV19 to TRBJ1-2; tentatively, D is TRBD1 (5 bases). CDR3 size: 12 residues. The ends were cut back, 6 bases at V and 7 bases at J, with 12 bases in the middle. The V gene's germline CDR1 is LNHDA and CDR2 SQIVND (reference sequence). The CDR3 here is CASRGGGPGYTF. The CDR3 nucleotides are TGTGCCAGTAGAGGCGGGGGACCTGGCTACACCTTC.

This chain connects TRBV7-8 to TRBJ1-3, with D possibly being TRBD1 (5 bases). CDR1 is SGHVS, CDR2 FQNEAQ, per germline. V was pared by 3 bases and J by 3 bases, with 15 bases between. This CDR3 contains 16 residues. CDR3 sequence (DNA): TGTGCCAGCAGCTTTGGGCGGGGGGGAGTTGGAAACACCATATATTTT. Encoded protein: CASSFGRGGVGNTIYF.

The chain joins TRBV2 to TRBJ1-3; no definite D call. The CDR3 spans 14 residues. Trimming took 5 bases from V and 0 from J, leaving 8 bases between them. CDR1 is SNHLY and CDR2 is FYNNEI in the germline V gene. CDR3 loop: CASSPLRSGNTIYF. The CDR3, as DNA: TGTGCCAGCAGTCCCCTCCGCTCTGGAAACACCATATATTTT.

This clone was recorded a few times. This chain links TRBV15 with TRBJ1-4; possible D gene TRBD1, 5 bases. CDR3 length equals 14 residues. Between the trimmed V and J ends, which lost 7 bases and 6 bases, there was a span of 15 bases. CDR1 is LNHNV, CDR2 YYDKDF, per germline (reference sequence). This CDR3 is CATTSTGIDEKLFF. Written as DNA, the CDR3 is TGTGCCACCACCTCCACAGGAATAGATGAAAAACTGTTTTTT. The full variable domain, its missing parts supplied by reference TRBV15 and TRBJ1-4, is DAMVIQNPRYQVTQFGKPVTLSCSQTLNHNVMYWYQQKSSQAPKLLFHYYDKDFNNEADTPDNFQSRRPNTSFCFLDIRSPGLGDTAMYLCATTSTGIDEKLFFGSGTQLSVL.

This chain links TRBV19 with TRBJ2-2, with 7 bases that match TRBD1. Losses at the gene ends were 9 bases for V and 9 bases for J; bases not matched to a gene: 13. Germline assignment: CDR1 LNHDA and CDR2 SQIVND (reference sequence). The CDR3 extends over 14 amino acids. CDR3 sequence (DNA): TGTGCCAGCTCCGGGACAGCACTGTTCCGGGAGCTGTTTTTT. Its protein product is CASSGTALFRELFF.

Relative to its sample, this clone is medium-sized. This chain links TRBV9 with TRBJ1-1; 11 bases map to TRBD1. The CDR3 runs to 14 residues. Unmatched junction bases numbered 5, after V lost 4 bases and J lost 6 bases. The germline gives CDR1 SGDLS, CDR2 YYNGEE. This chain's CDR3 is CASSSGQGDAEAFF. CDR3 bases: TGTGCCAGCAGCTCGGGACAGGGGGATGCTGAAGCTTTCTTT. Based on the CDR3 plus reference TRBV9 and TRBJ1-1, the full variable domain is DSGVTQTPKHLITATGQRVTLRCSPRSGDLSVYWYQQSLDQGLQFLIQYYNGEERAKGNILERFSAQQFPDLHSELNLSSLELGDSALYFCASSSGQGDAEAFFGQGTRLTVV.

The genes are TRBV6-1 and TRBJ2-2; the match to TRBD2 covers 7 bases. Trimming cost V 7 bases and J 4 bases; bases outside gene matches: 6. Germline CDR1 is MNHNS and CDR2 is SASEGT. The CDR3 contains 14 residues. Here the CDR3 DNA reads TGTGCCAGCACGGGAGGTACACGCACCGGGGAGCTGTTTTTT. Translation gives CASTGGTRTGELFF.

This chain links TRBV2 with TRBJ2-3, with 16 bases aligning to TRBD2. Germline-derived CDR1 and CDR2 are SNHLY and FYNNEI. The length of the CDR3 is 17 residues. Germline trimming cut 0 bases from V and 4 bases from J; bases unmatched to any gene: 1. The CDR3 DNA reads TGTGCCAGCAGTGAAGCGGGACTAGCGGGAGGGGCAGATACGCAGTATTTT. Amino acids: CASSEAGLAGGADTQYF.

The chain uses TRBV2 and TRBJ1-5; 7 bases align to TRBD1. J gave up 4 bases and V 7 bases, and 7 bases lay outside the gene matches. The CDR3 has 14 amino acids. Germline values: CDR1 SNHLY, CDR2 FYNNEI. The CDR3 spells CASKEGTANQPQHF. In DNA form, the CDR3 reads TGTGCCAGCAAGGAGGGGACAGCAAATCAGCCCCAGCATTTT.

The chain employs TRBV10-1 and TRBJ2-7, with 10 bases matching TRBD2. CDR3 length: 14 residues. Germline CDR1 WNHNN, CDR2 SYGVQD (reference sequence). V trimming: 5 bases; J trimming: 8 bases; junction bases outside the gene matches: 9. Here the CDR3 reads CASSSTGTSEKQYF. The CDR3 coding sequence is TGCGCCAGCAGTTCCACCGGGACTAGCGAGAAGCAGTACTTC.